The clone carrying this TCR beta chain was seen once. The antigen is undetermined. Sequencing was performed with immunoSEQ multiplex PCR; in TCRdb, only in-frame clones are kept and a portion is missing. The sample contains around 62,000 clones, around nine tenths of which appear only once. The data originate from a study of OX40 agonist ivuxolimab in advanced cancers. Overall study results and limits: No determination was made of the antigen specificity of the expanded peripheral T cells. Partial responders at 0.1-3.0 mg/kg had among the lowest clonal expansion. There were, on average, more expanded clones in CD8+ T cells than in CD4+.

The CDR3 is made up of 14 amino acids. With 7 bases clipped from V and 1 base from J, the junction kept 2 bases outside the gene matches. CDR1 is SGHRS, CDR2 YFSETQ, per germline. The clonotype originates from an adult with an advanced solid tumor such as melanoma, head and neck, liver or kidney cancer. This rearrangement joins TRBV5-1 to TRBJ2-3, with 11 nucleotides matching TRBD2. Material: CD4+ or CD8+ T cells sorted from blood, obtained in a trial of the OX40 agonist ivuxolimab. The CDR3: CASVAGGGTDTQYF. The CDR3 DNA reads as TGCGCCAGCGTAGCGGGAGGGGGCACAGATACGCAGTATTTT.